The T cell receptor (beta chain) described here comes from a study of beta chain features in type 1 diabetes. Of the isolated RNA, all was reverse transcribed, and so the sequenced material was expressed TCRB transcripts. Assay: immunoSEQ multiplex PCR; the TCRdb copy retains only in-frame clones and omits some. This sample carries 300,000 or so clones, 7% to 9% of them seen once, and the ten largest clones take 0.44%. Material: central memory CD4+ T cells from blood. This TCR was recovered from a woman aged 18-30 years in good health.

The CDR3 is CAISETLAGVGEQYF. In DNA form, the CDR3 reads TGTGCCATCAGTGAAACCCTAGCGGGAGTTGGCGAGCAGTACTTC. The genes are TRBV10-3 and TRBJ2-7, with TRBD2 matching 10 bases. With 3 bases clipped from V and 6 bases from J, the junction kept 8 bases outside the gene matches. This CDR3 contains 15 residues. From germline, CDR1 is ENHRY and CDR2 SYGVKD.